This T cell receptor (beta chain) appears in the sequencing data of a study of T cell repertoires in cytomegalovirus infection. This clonotype was recorded at least ten times. TCRdb used MiXCR to reprocess the reads, holding one entry per CDR3 protein. The sample yields hundreds of thousands of distinct CDR3 sequences, about a sixth seen once. Trimming left V 1 base short and J 5 bases short, with 11 bases between. The CDR3 extends over 14 amino acids. Germline V gene lookup returns CDR1 SGHVS and CDR2 FQNEAQ. This TCR came from a human donor in good health (CMV status not recorded). Some clones in this sample may be carry-over from other donors' samples. Input material: PBMCs. This chain joins TRBV7-8 and TRBJ2-5; no firm D call. CDR3 sequence: CASSLDSLGETQYF. The CDR3 nucleotides read TGTGCCAGCAGCTTAGACAGCCTAGGGGAGACCCAGTACTTC. Full variable domain (rest looked up from reference TRBV7-8 and TRBJ2-5): GAGVSQSPRYKVAKRGQDVALRCDPISGHVSLFWYQQALGQGPEFLTYFQNEAQLDKSGLPSDRFFAERPEGSVSTLKIQRTQQEDSAVYLCASSLDSLGETQYFGPGTRLLVL.